These 25 T cell receptor beta chains were all obtained from the same sample, sequenced in a study of blood T cell repertoires in COVID-19. Clones were read by immunoSEQ multiplex PCR, and TCRdb kept only the in-frame ones, dropping some. The data hold some 190,000 clones, with less than 90% observed a single time. Sequenced sample: peripheral blood. The receptors come from a human donor in a cohort sampled during active COVID-19.

V gene TRBV27 combines with J gene TRBJ2-5, with 10 positions matching TRBD1. With V trimmed by 5 bases and J by 5 bases, 8 bases remained unmatched. Germline lookup yields CDR1 MNHEY and CDR2 SMNVEV (reference sequence). This CDR3 comprises 15 residues. The CDR3 loop is CASSPGQGSWETQYF. CDR3 nucleotides: TGTGCCAGCAGTCCGGGACAGGGGAGTTGGGAGACCCAGTACTTC.

J is TRBJ2-5 and V is TRBV2; D is possibly TRBD2 (6 bases). The CDR3 covers 15 residues. Germline V gene data show CDR1 as SNHLY and CDR2 as FYNNEI. The V end lost 3 bases, the J end lost 4 bases, and 15 bases lay between the germline ends. The CDR3 spells CASSDRAGRGETQYF. The CDR3 DNA reads as TGTGCCAGCAGTGATAGGGCGGGACGGGGAGAGACCCAGTACTTC.

The chain links TRBV30 to TRBJ2-2, with D tentatively TRBD2 (6 bases). V lost 3 bases, J lost 11 bases, and 19 bases lay in between. The CDR3 loop spans 14 amino acids. Germline V gives CDR1 GTSNPN, CDR2 SVGIG (reference sequence). Written as DNA, the CDR3 is TGTGCCTGGAGGGGACGGGGGATTAGGATTGAGCTGTTTTTT. Its protein product is CAWRGRGIRIELFF.

V usage is TRBV2 and J usage is TRBJ1-5, with TRBD1 identical over 8 bases. Unmatched junction bases numbered 0, after V lost 1 base and J lost 4 bases. CDR1 is SNHLY and CDR2 is FYNNEI in the germline V gene. The CDR3 is 14 amino acids. CDR3 bases: TGTGCCAGCAGTGAAGGGGACAGGAATCAGCCCCAGCATTTT. Translating it yields CASSEGDRNQPQHF.

The V call is TRBV7-8, the J call TRBJ2-3, with TRBD2 matching 9 bases. The CDR3 contains 16 residues. Germline CDR1 reads SGHVS; CDR2 reads FQNEAQ. After removal of 3 bases from V and 2 bases from J, the junction contained 6 bases not matched to a gene. The CDR3 nucleotides are TGTGCCAGCAGCTTGGTGCGGGGGGGGCTCACAGATACGCAGTATTTT. It translates to CASSLVRGGLTDTQYF.

This rearrangement joins TRBV27 to TRBJ1-1; 9 bases line up with TRBD1. CDR1 is MNHEY, CDR2 SMNVEV, per germline (reference sequence). CDR3 length: 12 amino acids. With V trimmed by 6 bases and J by 4 bases, 0 bases remained unmatched. This CDR3 is CASRTGGTEAFF. In DNA, the CDR3 is TGTGCCAGCAGGACAGGGGGCACTGAAGCTTTCTTT.

V and J are TRBV29-1 and TRBJ1-2; a weak D match, TRBD1 (5 bases). The V end lost 2 bases, the J end lost 0 bases, and 7 bases lay between the germline ends. The CDR3 consists of 13 residues. The germline gives CDR1 SQVTM, CDR2 ANQGSEA. CDR3 coding DNA: TGCAGCGTTGAAAGGGGATCTAACTATGGCTACACCTTC. Translation: CSVERGSNYGYTF.

The CDR3 sequence is CASSLTGYEQYF. The CDR3 DNA reads TGCGCCAGCAGCCTGACAGGCTACGAGCAGTACTTC. The V gene is TRBV5-1, the J gene TRBJ2-7, with D possibly matching TRBD1 (6 bases). The CDR3 totals 12 residues. Looked up from germline, CDR1 is SGHRS and CDR2 is YFSETQ. V was pared by 4 bases and J by 3 bases, with 8 bases between.

This clone has more than one count but fewer than ten. This chain joins TRBV19 and TRBJ1-1; TRBD1 matches at 8 bases. From germline, CDR1 is LNHDA and CDR2 SQIVND (reference sequence). The ends lost 2 bases at V and 7 bases at J; junction bases unmatched: 9. This CDR3 contains 15 residues. In DNA form, the CDR3 reads TGTGCCAGTAGTATAATACAGGGGGGTGACGGTGAAGCTTTCTTT. It is translated as CASSIIQGGDGEAFF.

The V call is TRBV30, the J call TRBJ1-1; D remains unclear. CDR3 length: 14 amino acids. The ends were cut back, 4 bases at V and 0 bases at J, with 12 bases in the middle. Germline V gene sequence: CDR1 GTSNPN, CDR2 SVGIG (reference sequence). The CDR3 reads CAWKVVPMNTEAFF. In DNA form, the CDR3 reads TGTGCCTGGAAAGTAGTCCCTATGAACACTGAAGCTTTCTTT.

This chain joins TRBV6-6 and TRBJ2-6, with D tentatively TRBD2 (6 bases). CDR3 size: 16 residues. V lost 5 bases, J lost 1 base, and 12 bases lay in between. From germline, CDR1 is MNHNY and CDR2 SVGAGI (reference sequence). As DNA, the CDR3 is TGTGCCAGCAGTGCTCGGGGAGGTTCTGGGGCCAACGTCCTGACTTTC. Amino acid sequence: CASSARGGSGANVLTF.

The chain combines TRBV7-3 with TRBJ2-1, with 7 nucleotides matching TRBD2. Germline CDR1 and CDR2: SGHTA and FQGTGA. This CDR3 has 15 residues. Trimming took 5 bases from V and 4 from J; bases not matched to a gene: 8. As DNA, the CDR3 is TGTGCCAGCAGCCCAGGACTAGGGTATTACAATGAGCAGTTCTTC. Encoded protein: CASSPGLGYYNEQFF.

The V gene is TRBV5-1, the J gene TRBJ1-4; tentatively, D is TRBD1 (5 bases). V lost 0 bases and J 4 bases, leaving 10 bases between the germline ends. Germline assignment: CDR1 SGHRS and CDR2 YFSETQ. The CDR3 contains 15 residues. CDR3 in DNA: TGCGCCAGCAGCTTGGAAGGGGCCAGTAATGAAAAACTGTTTTTT. Residues: CASSLEGASNEKLFF.

The V gene is TRBV27, the J gene TRBJ1-5; D is uncertain. V lost 3 bases to trimming and J lost 2 bases, with 14 bases between them. Germline V gives CDR1 MNHEY, CDR2 SMNVEV (reference sequence). The CDR3 covers 16 residues. This CDR3 is CASSLSGISGNQPQHF. Here the CDR3 DNA reads TGTGCCAGCAGTTTGTCGGGTATTTCGGGCAATCAGCCCCAGCATTTT.

The chain recombines TRBV7-8 with TRBJ2-2; 7 bases agree with TRBD2. This CDR3 has 18 amino acids. The V segment lost 2 bases and the J segment 4 bases; nucleotides outside the gene matches: 13. CDR1 and CDR2 from the germline V gene are SGHVS and FQNEAQ. CDR3 sequence: CASSLTTGGGVGTGELFF. The CDR3 coding sequence is TGTGCCAGCAGCTTAACGACGGGGGGAGGTGTCGGCACCGGGGAGCTGTTTTTT.

The chain combines TRBV29-1 with TRBJ2-7; weak D call: TRBD1 (6 bases). The CDR3 runs to 11 residues. CDR1 and CDR2 (germline): SQVTM, ANQGSEA. In nucleotides, the CDR3 is TGCAGGGACAGAAGATTCTACGAGCAGTACGTC. It encodes CRDRRFYEQYV.

This rearrangement joins TRBV27 to TRBJ2-6; D not resolved. V lost 1 base to trimming and J lost 2 bases, with 6 bases between them. Germline V lookup: CDR1 MNHEY, CDR2 SMNVEV (reference sequence). The CDR3 extends over 15 amino acids. The CDR3 reads CASSLLQTGANVLTF. The CDR3 DNA reads TGTGCCAGCAGTTTATTACAGACTGGGGCCAACGTCCTGACTTTC.

This clone was seen a handful of times. V usage is TRBV30 and J usage is TRBJ2-2, with TRBD2 identical over 12 bases. CDR1 and CDR2 (germline): GTSNPN, SVGIG (reference sequence). J was trimmed by 5 bases and V by 3 bases; bases with no gene match: 4. The CDR3 loop spans 15 amino acids. The CDR3 DNA reads as TGTGCCTGGAGGCGACTAGCGGGAGCTACCGGGGAGCTGTTTTTT. This sequence encodes CAWRRLAGATGELFF.

The chain uses TRBV10-3 and TRBJ1-4, with 8 bases lining up with TRBD1. V lost 9 bases, J lost 3 bases, and 6 bases stayed unmatched. CDR3 length: 14 residues. In germline, CDR1 is ENHRY, CDR2 SYGVKD. CDR3 DNA: TGTGCCATTCGACAGGGGATGGCTAATGAAAAACTGTTTTTT. The encoded protein is CAIRQGMANEKLFF.

This clone was counted once. The V call is TRBV11-3, the J call TRBJ1-1; possibly TRBD1 for D (6 bases). Germline CDR1 SGHNT, CDR2 YENEEA. The V end was cut by 4 bases, the J end by 4 bases, with 10 bases between. The CDR3 spans 13 residues. In nucleotides, the CDR3 is TGTGCCAGCAGCTCAGGGGTTGGCACTGAAGCTTTCTTT. Residues: CASSSGVGTEAFF.

This chain links TRBV15 with TRBJ2-5, with 9 bases aligning to TRBD2. The CDR3 has 17 amino acids. V lost 1 base, J lost 5 bases, and 11 bases stayed unmatched. CDR1 is LNHNV, CDR2 YYDKDF, per germline (reference sequence). CDR3 amino acids: CATSRAERSGSRETQYF. The CDR3 nucleotides are TGTGCCACCAGCAGAGCAGAACGTAGCGGGAGTCGCGAGACCCAGTACTTC. The variable domain in full, with the rest retrieved from reference TRBV15 and TRBJ2-5, is DAMVIQNPRYQVTQFGKPVTLSCSQTLNHNVMYWYQQKSSQAPKLLFHYYDKDFNNEADTPDNFQSRRPNTSFCFLDIRSPGLGDTAMYLCATSRAERSGSRETQYFGPGTRLLVL.

The V call is TRBV9, the J call TRBJ2-5, with D unresolved. Germline assignment: CDR1 SGDLS and CDR2 YYNGEE. This CDR3 contains 13 residues. Deletions cut 5 bases from V and 5 bases from J, with 13 bases between. CDR3 amino acids: CASRDERLETQYF. CDR3 DNA: TGTGCCAGCAGGGATGAGCGACTGGAGACCCAGTACTTC.

This sequence joins TRBV18 and TRBJ1-1; no firm D call. Trimming left V 5 bases short and J 6 bases short, with 10 bases between. This CDR3 is 12 amino acids long. CDR1 is KGHSH, CDR2 LQKENI, per germline. Written as DNA, the CDR3 is TGTGCCAGCTCAGCGAGGGTTTCTGAAGCTTTCTTT. Translated, it gives CASSARVSEAFF.

This chain's CDR3 is CASSDGTGKDLETQYF. In DNA form, the CDR3 reads TGCGCCAGCAGTGACGGGACAGGGAAAGATTTGGAGACCCAGTACTTC. The chain is built from TRBV10-1 and TRBJ2-5, with TRBD1 identical over 9 bases. Germline V gene lookup returns CDR1 WNHNN and CDR2 SYGVQD (reference sequence). The ends lost 3 bases at V and 5 bases at J; junction bases unmatched: 10. The CDR3 length is 16 residues.

The chain uses TRBV6-1 and TRBJ1-5; 10 bases agree with TRBD1. Trimming cost V 4 bases and J 6 bases; bases outside gene matches: 9. This CDR3 contains 16 residues. Germline V gives CDR1 MNHNS, CDR2 SASEGT. For the CDR3, the DNA is TGTGCCAGCAGTGCACTACCGGGACAGGGGATTCAGCCCCAGCATTTT. Its translation: CASSALPGQGIQPQHF.